The next 13 T cell receptor beta chains were all read from a single sample in a study of cytomegalovirus exposure and HLA in healthy donors. This PCR relied on a set of 60 Vbeta primers and 13 Jbeta primers. Clones were sequenced by immunoSEQ multiplex PCR, and TCRdb holds only the in-frame ones, with some missing. The table has around 110,000 clones, around 74% seen once; the top ten hold around 13%. Sequencing used PBMCs. The receptors were sampled from a woman in her forties in good health and CMV-seropositive.

This clone has more than one count but fewer than ten. The V gene is TRBV7-9, the J gene TRBJ2-3; no clear D. The V and J ends lost 2 bases and 2 bases respectively, with 23 bases between them. The CDR3 totals 19 residues. Germline V CDR1 and CDR2: SEHNR, FQNEAQ (reference sequence). The DNA of the CDR3 is TGTGCCAGCAGCTTAACGCGACGAGGCGGCCAATGGATCACAGATACGCAGTATTTT. Translating it yields CASSLTRRGGQWITDTQYF.

This clone turned up a few times. The chain carries TRBV5-4 and TRBJ1-1; TRBD1 is a possible D gene (6 bases). The V and J ends lost 4 bases and 1 base respectively, with 14 bases between them. The germline gives CDR1 SGHNT, CDR2 YYREEE (reference sequence). The CDR3 is 15 residues long. In DNA form, the CDR3 reads TGTGCCAGCAGCCCGGAACCGACAGGGAACACTGAAGCTTTCTTT. This translates into CASSPEPTGNTEAFF.

The chain has TRBV10-3 and TRBJ1-5; possible D gene TRBD1, 6 bases. This CDR3 has 16 residues. The germline V gene encodes CDR1 ENHRY and CDR2 SYGVKD. The ends were cut back, 3 bases at V and 4 bases at J, with 16 bases in the middle. CDR3 sequence reads: CAISDSTGLGNQPQHF. In DNA, the CDR3 is TGTGCCATCAGTGACTCAACAGGGTTGGGTAATCAGCCCCAGCATTTT.

V and J are TRBV13 and TRBJ2-7; 8 bases align to TRBD2. The V and J ends lost 2 bases and 6 bases, in that order; junction bases with no gene match: 9. Germline CDR1 and CDR2: PRHDT and FYEKMQ (reference sequence). The length of the CDR3 is 15 residues. CDR3 in DNA: TGTGCCAGCAGCTTATGGAACGCGGGAGGAGCCGAGCAGTACTTC. As protein: CASSLWNAGGAEQYF.

The chain carries TRBV29-1 and TRBJ1-4; D is unclear. Per the germline V gene, CDR1 is SQVTM and CDR2 is ANQGSEA. V lost 4 bases and J 6 bases, leaving 9 bases between the germline ends. The CDR3 is 12 amino acids. Written as DNA, the CDR3 is TGCAGCGTTGTGGGGAGCGATGAAAAACTGTTTTTT. Translated, it gives CSVVGSDEKLFF.

The chain carries TRBV7-2 and TRBJ1-4, with a weak D call TRBD1 (6 bases). Germline V gives CDR1 SGHTA, CDR2 FQGNSA. The CDR3 covers 15 residues. V dropped 6 bases and J dropped 6 bases, with 17 bases sitting between them. The CDR3 is CASRLPGAGDEKLFF. CDR3 in DNA: TGTGCCAGCAGGTTGCCAGGGGCAGGGGATGAAAAACTGTTTTTT. Together with reference TRBV7-2 and TRBJ1-4, the CDR3 gives the full variable domain: GAGVSQSPSNKVTEKGKDVELRCDPISGHTALYWYRQSLGQGLEFLIYFQGNSAPDKSGLPSDRFSAERTGGSVSTLTIQRTQQEDSAVYLCASRLPGAGDEKLFFGSGTQLSVL.

The chain links TRBV7-8 to TRBJ1-5; the match to TRBD1 covers 8 bases. The CDR3 runs to 14 residues. The ends lost 9 bases at V and 4 bases at J; junction bases unmatched: 8. Germline V gene lookup returns CDR1 SGHVS and CDR2 FQNEAQ. The CDR3 spells CARYRQGKNQPQHF. The CDR3, as DNA: TGTGCCAGATACCGACAGGGGAAGAATCAGCCCCAGCATTTT.

CDR3 nucleotide sequence: TGCGCCAGCAGCTTGTGGACAGGGAGCGCCTCCTACACTGAAGCTTTCTTT. This sequence encodes CASSLWTGSASYTEAFF. The chain carries TRBV5-1 and TRBJ1-1; 8 positions agree with TRBD1. The CDR3 has 17 residues. The germline gives CDR1 SGHRS, CDR2 YFSETQ. Trimming removed 1 base from V and 3 bases from J; junction bases left unmatched: 11.

The chain combines TRBV19 with TRBJ1-5, with D maybe TRBD1 (6 bases). Germline CDR1 LNHDA, CDR2 SQIVND (reference sequence). This CDR3 region has 16 residues. V was shortened by 3 bases and J by 0 bases, with 12 bases between the two germline ends. This CDR3 is CASSMVRRGSNQPQHF. In DNA, the CDR3 is TGTGCCAGTAGTATGGTGCGCAGGGGTAGCAATCAGCCCCAGCATTTT.

The V gene is TRBV7-2, the J gene TRBJ1-5; no reliable D call. Germline CDR1 SGHTA, CDR2 FQGNSA. Trimming removed 1 base at V and 0 bases at J, with 7 bases between. The CDR3 has 15 residues. The CDR3 reads CASSLVTGSNQPQHF. CDR3 DNA sequence: TGTGCCAGCAGCTTAGTTACCGGTAGCAATCAGCCCCAGCATTTT.

The chain carries TRBV25-1 and TRBJ2-7, with D unresolved. Germline CDR1 is MGHDK and CDR2 is SYGVNS. The CDR3 runs 12 residues. V lost 4 bases, J lost 2 bases, and 6 bases lay in between. CDR3 bases: TGTGCCAGCAGTGGCAGGCCCTACGAGCAGTACTTC. Residues: CASSGRPYEQYF.

This rearrangement joins TRBV25-1 to TRBJ2-3; the match to TRBD1 covers 7 bases. CDR3 length equals 13 residues. The junction had 2 bases not matched to a gene; V was cut back by 8 bases and J by 0 bases. CDR1 and CDR2 (germline): MGHDK, SYGVNS. The CDR3 spells CASRDRSTDTQYF. CDR3 in DNA: TGTGCCAGCCGGGACAGAAGCACAGATACGCAGTATTTT. Variable domain in full (rest from reference TRBV25-1 and TRBJ2-3): EADIYQTPRYLVIGTGKKITLECSQTMGHDKMYWYQQDPGMELHLIHYSYGVNSTEKGDLSSESTVSRIRTEHFPLTLESARPSHTSQYLCASRDRSTDTQYFGPGTRLTVL.

The sample holds one count of this clone. CDR3 region: CASSLDRAGTEAFF. The CDR3 bases are TGTGCCAGCAGTCTCGACAGGGCGGGGACTGAAGCTTTCTTT. V is TRBV6-5 and J is TRBJ1-1; 7 bases agree with TRBD1. This CDR3 has 14 amino acids. Germline V gives CDR1 MNHEY, CDR2 SVGAGI. J was trimmed by 5 bases and V by 5 bases; bases with no gene match: 8.